This T cell receptor beta chain was found in a study of shared clonotypes between healthy human individuals. Study-wide background: Three plates were used per donor for CD4 naive, three for CD4 memory, two for CD8 naive and one for CD8 memory. Broader study findings: Depth was large, yet rarefaction showed that sorted-subset sequencing was incomplete. Few donors limited the genetic and exposure-history diversity represented.

An approximately 200 ng quantity of DNA, roughly 29,000 T cell genomes, went into the sorted-subset replicate PCRs. TCRdb's copy holds only in-frame clones and misses some; the assay was immunoSEQ multiplex PCR. This repertoire shows 1,500,000 or so clones, roughly 96% found once; its top ten account for 0.95% to 1.5%. The CDR3 spans 16 residues. Germline trimming cut 1 base from V and 3 bases from J; bases unmatched to any gene: 6. Germline V lookup: CDR1 SNHLY, CDR2 FYNNEI. As to this clone: The antigen is unknown.

This receptor was taken from a man younger than 45 in good health. The sequenced material came from naive CD4+ T cells sorted from blood. Documented subset: CD45RA+ positively selected. V and J are TRBV2 and TRBJ2-3, with 8 nucleotides matching TRBD2. CDR3 region: CASSEDREGRTDTQYF. Written as DNA, the CDR3 is TGTGCCAGCAGTGAAGACCGGGAGGGAAGGACAGATACGCAGTATTTT.